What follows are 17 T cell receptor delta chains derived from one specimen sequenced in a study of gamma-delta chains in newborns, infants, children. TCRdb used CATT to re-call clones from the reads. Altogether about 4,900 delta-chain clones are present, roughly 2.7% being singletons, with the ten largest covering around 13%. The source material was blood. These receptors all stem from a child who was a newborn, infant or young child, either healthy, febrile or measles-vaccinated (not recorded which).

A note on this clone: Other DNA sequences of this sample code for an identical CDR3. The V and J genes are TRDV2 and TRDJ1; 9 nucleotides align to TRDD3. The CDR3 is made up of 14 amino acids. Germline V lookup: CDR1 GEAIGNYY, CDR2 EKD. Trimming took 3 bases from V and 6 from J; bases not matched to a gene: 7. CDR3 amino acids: CACDLLGENNKLIF. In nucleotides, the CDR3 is TGTGCCTGTGACTTACTGGGGGAGAACAATAAACTCATCTTT.

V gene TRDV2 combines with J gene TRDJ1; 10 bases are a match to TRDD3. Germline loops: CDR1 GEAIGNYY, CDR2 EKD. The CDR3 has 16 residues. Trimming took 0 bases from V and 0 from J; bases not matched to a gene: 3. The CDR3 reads CACDTVGGYYTDKLIF. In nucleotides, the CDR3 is TGTGCCTGTGACACCGTTGGGGGATACTACACCGATAAACTCATCTTT.

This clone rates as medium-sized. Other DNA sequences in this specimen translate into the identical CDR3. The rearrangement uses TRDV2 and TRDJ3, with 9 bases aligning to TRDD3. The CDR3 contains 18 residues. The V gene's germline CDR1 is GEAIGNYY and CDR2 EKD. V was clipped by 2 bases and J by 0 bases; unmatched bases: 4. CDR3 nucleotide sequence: TGTGCCTGTGACATACTGGGGGAGAGCTCCTGGGACACCCGACAGATGTTTTTC. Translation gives CACDILGESSWDTRQMFF.

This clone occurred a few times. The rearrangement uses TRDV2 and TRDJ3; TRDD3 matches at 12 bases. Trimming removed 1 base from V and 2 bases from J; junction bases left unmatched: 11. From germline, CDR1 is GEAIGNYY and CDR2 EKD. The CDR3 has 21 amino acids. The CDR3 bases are TGTGCCTGTGACACTAGGTTTTCTGGGGGATACGCGCCCTGGGACACCCGACAGATGTTTTTC. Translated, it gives CACDTRFSGGYAPWDTRQMFF.

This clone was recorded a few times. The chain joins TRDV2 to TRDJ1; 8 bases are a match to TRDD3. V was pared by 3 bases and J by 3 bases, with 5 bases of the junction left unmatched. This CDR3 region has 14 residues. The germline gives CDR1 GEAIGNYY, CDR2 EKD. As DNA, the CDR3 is TGTGCCTGTGACGTACTGGGGGGTCCCGATAAACTCATCTTT. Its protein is CACDVLGGPDKLIF.

The CDR3 DNA reads TGTGCCTGTGACACGGTACTGGGTGTATTGACAGCACAACTCTTCTTT. Amino acid sequence: CACDTVLGVLTAQLFF. The chain recombines TRDV2 with TRDJ2, with D tentatively TRDD3 (6 bases). Between the trimmed V and J ends, which lost 1 base and 2 bases, there was a span of 13 bases. The germline V gene has CDR1 GEAIGNYY and CDR2 EKD. The CDR3 spans 16 residues.

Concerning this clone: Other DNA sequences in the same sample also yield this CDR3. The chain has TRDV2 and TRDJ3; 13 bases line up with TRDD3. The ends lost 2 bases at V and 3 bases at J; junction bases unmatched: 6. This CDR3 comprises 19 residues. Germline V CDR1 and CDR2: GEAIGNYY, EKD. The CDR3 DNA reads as TGTGCCTGTGACAAAGTACTGGGGGATACGGTCTGGGACACCCGACAGATGTTTTTC. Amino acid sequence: CACDKVLGDTVWDTRQMFF.

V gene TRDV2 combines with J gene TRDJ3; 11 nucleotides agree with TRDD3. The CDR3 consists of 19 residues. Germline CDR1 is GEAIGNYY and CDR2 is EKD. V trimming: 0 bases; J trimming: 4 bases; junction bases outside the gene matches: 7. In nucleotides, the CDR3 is TGTGCCTGTGACACCGGATGGGGGATACGAGGATGGGACACCCGACAGATGTTTTTC. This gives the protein CACDTGWGIRGWDTRQMFF.

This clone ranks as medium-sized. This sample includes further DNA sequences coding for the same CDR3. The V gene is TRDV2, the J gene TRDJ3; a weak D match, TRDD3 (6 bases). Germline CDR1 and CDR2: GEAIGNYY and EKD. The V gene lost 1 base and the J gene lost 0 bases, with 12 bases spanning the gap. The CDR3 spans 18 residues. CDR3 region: CACDTGGFSSWDTRQMFF. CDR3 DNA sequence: TGTGCCTGTGACACTGGGGGTTTCAGCTCCTGGGACACCCGACAGATGTTTTTC.

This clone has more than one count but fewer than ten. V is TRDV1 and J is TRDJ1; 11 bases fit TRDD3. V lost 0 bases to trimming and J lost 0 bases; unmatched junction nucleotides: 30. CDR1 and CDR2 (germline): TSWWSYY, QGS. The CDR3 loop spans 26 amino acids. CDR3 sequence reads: CALGELNTMASQEWGIRGAYTDKLIF. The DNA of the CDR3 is TGTGCTCTTGGGGAACTCAACACTATGGCCTCTCAGGAGTGGGGGATACGCGGCGCATACACCGATAAACTCATCTTT.

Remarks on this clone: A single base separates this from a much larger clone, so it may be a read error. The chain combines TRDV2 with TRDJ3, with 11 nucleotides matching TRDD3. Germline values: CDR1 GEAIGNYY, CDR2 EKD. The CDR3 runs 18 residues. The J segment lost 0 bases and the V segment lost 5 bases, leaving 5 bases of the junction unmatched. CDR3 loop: CACGILGDSSWDTRQMFF. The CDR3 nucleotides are TGTGCCTGTGGCATACTGGGGGATAGCTCCTGGGACACCCGACAGATGTTTTTC.

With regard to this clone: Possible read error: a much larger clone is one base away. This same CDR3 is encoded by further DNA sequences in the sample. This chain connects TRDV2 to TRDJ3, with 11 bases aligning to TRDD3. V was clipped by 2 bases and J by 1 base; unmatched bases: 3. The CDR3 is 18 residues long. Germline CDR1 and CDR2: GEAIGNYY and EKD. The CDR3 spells CACDILGDRSWDTRQMFF. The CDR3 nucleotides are TGTGCCTGTGACATACTGGGGGATAGGTCCTGGGACACCCGACAGATGTTTTTC.

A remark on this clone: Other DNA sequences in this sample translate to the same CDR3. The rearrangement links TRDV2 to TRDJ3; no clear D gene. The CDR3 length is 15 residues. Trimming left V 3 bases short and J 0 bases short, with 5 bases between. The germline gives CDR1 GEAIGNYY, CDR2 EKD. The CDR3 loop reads CACDGVSWDTRQMFF. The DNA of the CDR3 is TGTGCCTGTGACGGGGTCTCCTGGGACACCCGACAGATGTTTTTC.

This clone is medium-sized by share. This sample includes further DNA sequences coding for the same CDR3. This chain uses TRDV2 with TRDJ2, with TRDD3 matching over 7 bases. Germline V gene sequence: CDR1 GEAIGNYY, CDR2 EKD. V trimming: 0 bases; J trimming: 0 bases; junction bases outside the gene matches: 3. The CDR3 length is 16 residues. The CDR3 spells CACDTVGGALTAQLFF. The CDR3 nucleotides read TGTGCCTGTGACACCGTTGGGGGAGCTTTGACAGCACAACTCTTCTTT.

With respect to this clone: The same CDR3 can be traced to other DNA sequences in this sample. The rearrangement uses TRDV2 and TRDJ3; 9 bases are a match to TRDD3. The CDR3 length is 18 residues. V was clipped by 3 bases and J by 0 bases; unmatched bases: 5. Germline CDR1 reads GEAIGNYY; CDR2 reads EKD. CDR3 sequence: CACDVLGDSSWDTRQMFF. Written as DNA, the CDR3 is TGTGCCTGTGACGTACTGGGGGACAGCTCCTGGGACACCCGACAGATGTTTTTC.

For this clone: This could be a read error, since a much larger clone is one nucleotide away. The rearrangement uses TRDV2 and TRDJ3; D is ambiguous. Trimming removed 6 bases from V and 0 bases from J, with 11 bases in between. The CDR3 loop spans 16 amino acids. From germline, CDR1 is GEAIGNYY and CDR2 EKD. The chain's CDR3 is CACYSASSWDTRQMFF. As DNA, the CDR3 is TGTGCCTGTTACTCTGCAAGCTCCTGGGACACCCGACAGATGTTTTTC.

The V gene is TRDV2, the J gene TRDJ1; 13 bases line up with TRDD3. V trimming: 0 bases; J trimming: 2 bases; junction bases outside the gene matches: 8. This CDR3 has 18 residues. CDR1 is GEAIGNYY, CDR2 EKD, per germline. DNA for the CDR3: TGTGCCTGTGACACCCTATTACTGGGGGATACGCCTACCGATAAACTCATCTTT. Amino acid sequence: CACDTLLLGDTPTDKLIF.